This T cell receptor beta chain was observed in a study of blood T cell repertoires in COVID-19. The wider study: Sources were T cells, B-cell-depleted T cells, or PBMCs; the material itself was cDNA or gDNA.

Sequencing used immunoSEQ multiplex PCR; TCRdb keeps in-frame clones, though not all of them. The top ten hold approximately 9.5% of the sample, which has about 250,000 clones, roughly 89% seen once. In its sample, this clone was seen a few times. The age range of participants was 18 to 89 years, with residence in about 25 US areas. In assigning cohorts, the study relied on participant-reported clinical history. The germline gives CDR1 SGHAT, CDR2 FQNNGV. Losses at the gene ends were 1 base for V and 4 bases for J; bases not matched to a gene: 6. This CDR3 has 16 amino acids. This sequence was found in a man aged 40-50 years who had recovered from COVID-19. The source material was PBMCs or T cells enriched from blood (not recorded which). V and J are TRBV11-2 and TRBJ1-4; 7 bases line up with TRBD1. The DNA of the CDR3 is TGTGCCAGCAGCTTAGGGGACAGTACAGTTAATGAAAAACTGTTTTTT. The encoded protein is CASSLGDSTVNEKLFF.